The 32 T cell receptor beta chains presented below share a single source sample, sequenced in a study of beta chain features in type 1 diabetes. TCRB transcripts that were expressed got sequenced, as all of the isolated RNA had been reverse transcribed. The method was immunoSEQ multiplex PCR; TCRdb's version includes in-frame clones alone and lacks a portion of them. The sample yields 130,000 to 150,000 clones, 10% seen once. Sequenced: naive CD4+ T cells from blood. The receptors derive from a man aged 18 to 29 in good health.

This chain connects TRBV5-4 to TRBJ2-3, with 12 bases fitting TRBD2. From germline, CDR1 is SGHNT and CDR2 YYREEE (reference sequence). The CDR3 has 18 residues. V dropped 1 base and J dropped 2; count of bases not matched to a gene: 8. CDR3 residues: CASSLTLAGGPYTDTQYF. CDR3 DNA sequence: TGTGCCAGCAGCTTGACACTAGCGGGGGGCCCTTACACAGATACGCAGTATTTT.

This sequence joins TRBV7-8 and TRBJ2-3; D not resolved. The V gene's germline CDR1 is SGHVS and CDR2 FQNEAQ. Trimming removed 4 bases from V and 5 bases from J, with 4 bases in between. This CDR3 contains 11 residues. The CDR3 DNA follows: TGTGCCAGCAGCTCTCGAGATACGCAGTATTTT. Translated: CASSSRDTQYF.

The chain joins TRBV18 to TRBJ2-1, with TRBD1 matching over 9 bases. Germline CDR1 and CDR2: KGHSH and LQKENI. This CDR3 is 17 amino acids long. V shed 3 bases, J shed 7 bases, and the junction held 13 bases outside the gene matches. The CDR3 nucleotides are TGTGCCAGCTCACCGGATTCCGGGACAGGGCGAATGAATGAGCAGTTCTTC. It translates to CASSPDSGTGRMNEQFF.

This clone was seen a handful of times. This chain uses TRBV29-1 with TRBJ1-4, with 10 positions matching TRBD1. CDR1 and CDR2 from the germline V gene are SQVTM and ANQGSEA. The CDR3 is 15 amino acids. J was trimmed by 5 bases and V by 6 bases; bases with no gene match: 9. Here the CDR3 DNA reads TGCAGCGTCCAAGGAGTGGGACAGGGGAATGAAAAACTGTTTTTT. Its translation: CSVQGVGQGNEKLFF.

This clone has just a few counts. The chain is built from TRBV6-5 and TRBJ2-7, with D perhaps TRBD1 (6 bases). Trimming shortened V by 7 bases and J by 2 bases, and 12 bases separated the two germline ends. The V gene's germline CDR1 is MNHEY and CDR2 SVGAGI. The CDR3 has 13 amino acids. CDR3 sequence: CASTRPGAYEQYF. DNA of the CDR3: TGTGCCAGCACCCGCCCAGGGGCCTACGAGCAGTACTTC.

The chain employs TRBV10-2 and TRBJ2-1; D possibly corresponds to TRBD1 (6 bases). Germline values: CDR1 WSHSY, CDR2 SAAADI. This CDR3 spans 15 amino acids. Trimming removed 8 bases at V and 0 bases at J, with 14 bases between. The CDR3 nucleotides are TGCGCCAGCCGGAGAGGGGGTTACTCCTACAATGAGCAGTTCTTC. It is translated as CASRRGGYSYNEQFF.

This chain uses TRBV6-1 with TRBJ2-7; D is perhaps TRBD1 (5 bases). The CDR3 runs to 16 residues. CDR1 and CDR2 from the germline V gene are MNHNS and SASEGT. Trimming stripped 6 bases from V and 1 base from J, with 19 bases between. The CDR3 region is CASRETTATFSYEQYF. CDR3 bases: TGTGCCAGCAGGGAAACGACAGCGACCTTTTCCTACGAGCAGTACTTC.

The chain links TRBV6-5 to TRBJ2-5; 8 nucleotides agree with TRBD1. Trimming at V came to 0 bases and at J to 4 bases, leaving 7 bases not matched to a gene. CDR1 MNHEY and CDR2 SVGAGI come from the germline V gene. The CDR3 is made up of 16 amino acids. As DNA, the CDR3 is TGTGCCAGCAGTTACTCGTCGCAGGGGGCACGAGAGACCCAGTACTTC. This translates into CASSYSSQGARETQYF.

This clone was seen repeatedly, ten times or more. V gene TRBV18 combines with J gene TRBJ1-5, with 7 bases fitting TRBD1. This CDR3 has 13 amino acids. Trimming at V came to 2 bases and at J to 5 bases, leaving 0 bases not matched to a gene. Looked up from germline, CDR1 is KGHSH and CDR2 is LQKENI. The CDR3: CASSPTGDQPQHF. CDR3 nucleotide sequence: TGTGCCAGCTCACCAACAGGGGATCAGCCCCAGCATTTT.

V is TRBV5-1 and J is TRBJ2-5, with 10 bases lining up with TRBD2. The CDR3 extends over 16 amino acids. Germline CDR1 SGHRS, CDR2 YFSETQ. After removal of 3 bases from V and 6 bases from J, the junction contained 11 bases not matched to a gene. CDR3 in amino acids: CASSSPSGGAWKTQYF. The CDR3 nucleotides are TGCGCCAGCAGCTCGCCCAGCGGGGGGGCCTGGAAGACCCAGTACTTC.

The CDR3 sequence: CASSRDRGLAEKLFF. CDR3 nucleotide sequence: TGTGCCAGCAGCCGAGACAGGGGACTAGCTGAAAAACTGTTTTTT. The chain carries TRBV4-2 and TRBJ1-4; 8 bases are shared with TRBD1. Germline V gene sequence: CDR1 LGHNA, CDR2 YNFKEQ. The trim removed 4 bases at V and 7 bases at J, leaving 8 bases unmatched. The CDR3 is 15 amino acids.

This clone appeared a few times. V usage is TRBV6-6 and J usage is TRBJ2-1; 7 bases agree with TRBD1. The germline CDR1 and CDR2 sequences are MNHNY and SVGAGI (reference sequence). V lost 4 bases, J lost 6 bases, and 6 bases stayed unmatched. The length of the CDR3 is 14 residues. As DNA, the CDR3 is TGTGCCAGCAGTTGGCCACAGGGGACCAATGAGCAGTTCTTC. Its translation: CASSWPQGTNEQFF.

The sample holds a few counts of this clone. V is TRBV18 and J is TRBJ2-7; maybe TRBD1 (6 bases). CDR1 and CDR2 (germline): KGHSH, LQKENI. The V and J ends lost 3 bases and 2 bases respectively, with 11 bases between them. The CDR3 spans 14 residues. The CDR3 bases are TGTGCCAGCTCACCTAACAGGGATGCCTACGAGCAGTACTTC. Protein sequence: CASSPNRDAYEQYF.

This clone appeared a few times. The rearrangement uses TRBV6-5 and TRBJ2-2, with 9 bases aligning to TRBD1. CDR1 is MNHEY, CDR2 SVGAGI, per germline. The CDR3 runs 16 residues. V shed 2 bases and J 2 bases; nucleotides not matched to a gene: 3. In nucleotides, the CDR3 is TGTGCCAGCAGTTACCAGGGACAGGGCAACACCGGGGAGCTGTTTTTT. Translation: CASSYQGQGNTGELFF.

This chain uses TRBV11-3 with TRBJ1-5; TRBD1 is a possible D gene (6 bases). The V gene's germline CDR1 is SGHNT and CDR2 YENEEA. Trimming removed 5 bases from V and 0 bases from J, with 17 bases in between. The CDR3 consists of 17 residues. The CDR3 loop is CASSPTANRDSNQPQHF. CDR3 coding DNA: TGTGCCAGCAGCCCTACCGCAAACAGGGATAGCAATCAGCCCCAGCATTTT.

The gene calls are TRBV5-1 and TRBJ2-7, with D maybe TRBD1 (6 bases). The ends were cut back, 0 bases at V and 2 bases at J, with 18 bases in the middle. Germline V gene data show CDR1 as SGHRS and CDR2 as YFSETQ. The CDR3 length is 17 residues. The CDR3: CASSLDGTNQLPYEQYF. CDR3 sequence (DNA): TGCGCCAGCAGCTTGGATGGGACAAACCAACTTCCCTACGAGCAGTACTTC. The entire variable domain, with the rest obtained from reference TRBV5-1 and TRBJ2-7, is as follows: KAGVTQTPRYLIKTRGQQVTLSCSPISGHRSVSWYQQTPGQGLQFLFEYFSETQRNKGNFPGRFSGRQFSNSRSEMNVSTLELGDSALYLCASSLDGTNQLPYEQYFGPGTRLTVT.

DNA of the CDR3: TGTGCCTGGATCCGGGACAGGGGTGGGGAGCAGTACTTC. This sequence encodes CAWIRDRGGEQYF. The chain has TRBV30 and TRBJ2-7, with 10 nucleotides matching TRBD1. With V trimmed by 4 bases and J by 7 bases, 7 bases remained unmatched. The CDR3 contains 13 residues. Germline lookup yields CDR1 GTSNPN and CDR2 SVGIG (reference sequence).

The chain combines TRBV19 with TRBJ2-5, with 10 positions matching TRBD2. Trimming took 1 base from V and 5 from J; bases not matched to a gene: 10. The CDR3 has 17 residues. The germline V gene encodes CDR1 LNHDA and CDR2 SQIVND (reference sequence). Written as DNA, the CDR3 is TGTGCCAGTAGTATAGGATCGGTAGCGGGGGGCGCGGAGACCCAGTACTTC. It codes for CASSIGSVAGGAETQYF.

This clone has a handful of counts. The rearrangement joins TRBV9 to TRBJ2-6; 7 bases match TRBD1. Germline assignment: CDR1 SGDLS and CDR2 YYNGEE. With V trimmed by 2 bases and J by 3 bases, 8 bases remained unmatched. The CDR3 is made up of 17 amino acids. Written as DNA, the CDR3 is TGTGCCAGCAGCGTTCGACAGGGATCTGATGGGGCCAACGTCCTGACTTTC. This codes for CASSVRQGSDGANVLTF.

This clone was counted only a few times. The V and J genes are TRBV15 and TRBJ1-5; no definite D call. The V and J ends lost 5 bases and 8 bases respectively, with 19 bases between them. Germline V lookup: CDR1 LNHNV, CDR2 YYDKDF (reference sequence). The CDR3 covers 15 residues. The CDR3, as DNA: TGTGCCACCAGCTTCCTGGACCGGGATAGGAAGCCCCAGCATTTT. It yields the protein CATSFLDRDRKPQHF.

The chain has TRBV11-2 and TRBJ2-5, with TRBD1 matching over 8 bases. With V trimmed by 5 bases and J by 1 base, 3 bases remained unmatched. CDR1 is SGHAT and CDR2 is FQNNGV in the germline V gene. The CDR3 loop spans 14 amino acids. The CDR3 loop is CASSLGQGQETQYF. CDR3 coding DNA: TGTGCCAGCAGCCTTGGACAGGGCCAAGAGACCCAGTACTTC.

This clone has a handful of counts. CDR3 protein: CSAADRAGEKLFF. The CDR3, as DNA: TGCAGCGCCGCTGACAGGGCCGGTGAAAAACTGTTTTTT. The chain is built from TRBV29-1 and TRBJ1-4, with TRBD1 matching 7 bases. The germline V gene encodes CDR1 SQVTM and CDR2 ANQGSEA. V lost 7 bases, J lost 7 bases, and 9 bases stayed unmatched. The CDR3 has 13 amino acids.

This sequence joins TRBV27 and TRBJ2-7; 8 bases are a match to TRBD2. The trim removed 4 bases at V and 6 bases at J, leaving 14 bases unmatched. Germline V CDR1 and CDR2: MNHEY, SMNVEV (reference sequence). This CDR3 has 16 residues. Here the CDR3 DNA reads TGTGCCAGCAGTTATCCAGCGGGGGTCGTGAGAGGCGAGCAGTACTTC. It encodes CASSYPAGVVRGEQYF.

The rearrangement joins TRBV7-2 to TRBJ1-6; 7 bases align to TRBD1. The CDR3 is made up of 14 amino acids. V shed 5 bases, J shed 10 bases, and the junction held 8 bases outside the gene matches. Germline CDR1 reads SGHTA; CDR2 reads FQGNSA. CDR3: CASSPFTGASPLHF. As DNA, the CDR3 is TGTGCCAGCAGCCCTTTTACAGGGGCCTCACCCCTCCACTTT.

This clone came up many times. The chain joins TRBV21-1 to TRBJ2-7; TRBD2 is taken as the D call from the table, unchecked against the DNA. TRBV21-1 is tagged as a pseudogene. This CDR3 has 12 amino acids. CDR3 protein: CASSKPLYEQYF. The CDR3 coding sequence is TGTGCCAGCAGCAAACCCCTGTACGAGCAGTACTTC.

V usage is TRBV2 and J usage is TRBJ1-6, with TRBD1 as a possible D gene (6 bases). Per the germline V gene, CDR1 is SNHLY and CDR2 is FYNNEI. Trimming removed 3 bases from V and 6 bases from J, with 12 bases in between. The CDR3 spans 15 residues. CDR3 amino acids: CASSERGLGNSPLHF. CDR3 nucleotide sequence: TGTGCCAGCAGTGAGCGGGGGCTTGGTAATTCACCCCTCCACTTT.

This clone appeared a few times. This chain connects TRBV7-2 to TRBJ2-3, with TRBD2 identical over 8 bases. The germline V gene has CDR1 SGHTA and CDR2 FQGNSA. The length of the CDR3 is 14 residues. V trimming: 8 bases; J trimming: 0 bases; junction bases outside the gene matches: 4. In nucleotides, the CDR3 is TGTGCCAGCCGGGGGGGCGCTAGCACAGATACGCAGTATTTT. This codes for CASRGGASTDTQYF.

The chain combines TRBV5-1 with TRBJ2-7; D not certain. The V and J ends lost 3 bases and 6 bases respectively, with 10 bases between them. Looked up from germline, CDR1 is SGHRS and CDR2 is YFSETQ. This CDR3 is built from 12 residues. The CDR3 region is CASSSTVGEQYF. In DNA, the CDR3 is TGCGCCAGCAGCTCAACAGTTGGCGAGCAGTACTTC. The whole variable domain, filled in from reference TRBV5-1 and TRBJ2-7, reads KAGVTQTPRYLIKTRGQQVTLSCSPISGHRSVSWYQQTPGQGLQFLFEYFSETQRNKGNFPGRFSGRQFSNSRSEMNVSTLELGDSALYLCASSSTVGEQYFGPGTRLTVT.

This clone was observed once. The rearrangement links TRBV7-2 to TRBJ2-5, with TRBD1 identical over 8 bases. CDR1 and CDR2 from the germline V gene are SGHTA and FQGNSA. This CDR3 contains 14 residues. Unmatched junction bases numbered 4, after V lost 5 bases and J lost 2 bases. In DNA form, the CDR3 reads TGTGCCAGCAGCCTTAACAGGGGGCAAGAGACCCAGTACTTC. The encoded protein is CASSLNRGQETQYF.

This chain joins TRBV4-1 and TRBJ1-5; D may be TRBD1 (5 bases). Trimming stripped 2 bases from V and 4 bases from J, with 9 bases between. Germline V CDR1 and CDR2: MGHRA, YSYEKL. The CDR3 totals 14 residues. CDR3 sequence: CASSQFRVNQPQHF. The CDR3 nucleotides are TGCGCCAGCAGCCAATTCAGGGTAAATCAGCCCCAGCATTTT.

The gene calls are TRBV10-3 and TRBJ1-6, with D tentatively TRBD1 (5 bases). Germline V gene lookup returns CDR1 ENHRY and CDR2 SYGVKD. The CDR3 spans 14 residues. V gave up 2 bases and J gave up 4 bases, with 6 bases separating them. The CDR3 nucleotides are TGTGCCATCAGTGAGCAGGGATATAATTCACCCCTCCACTTT. Translated, it gives CAISEQGYNSPLHF.

The genes are TRBV6-5 and TRBJ2-5, with TRBD2 matching 11 bases. CDR3 size: 16 residues. The germline CDR1 and CDR2 sequences are MNHEY and SVGAGI. V shed 0 bases and J 1 base; nucleotides not matched to a gene: 1. CDR3 in amino acids: CASSYSLAGVQETQYF. In DNA, the CDR3 is TGTGCCAGCAGTTACTCACTAGCGGGGGTCCAAGAGACCCAGTACTTC.